Given below is one T cell receptor beta chain in context. This clonotype was detected a few times. The clone's antigen remains unknown. No per-base quality is available; no much larger clone lies one base away. Sequencing used an Illumina HiSeq 1500. The public sequencing data were trimmed at Q25 with fastp and processed into clonotypes with MiXCR by TCRdb, which kept only in-frame beta chains. CDR3 protein duplicates are merged, each entry listing the most common genes and DNA. This sample comprises 680,000 or so distinct CDR3 sequences, 35% to 45% of them detected only once. The top ten clonotypes cover 2.5% to 3.5% of the sample. From the cysteine through the phenylalanine, the CDR3 covers 15 amino acids. The CDR3 DNA has 45 bases and is translated from base 1. For this chain, trimming is 1 base at the V end and 3 bases at the J end, and the number of junction bases without a gene match is 1. Looking up the germline V gene yields CDR1 SGHVS and CDR2 FNYEAQ.

These data belong to a study of T cell repertoires in cytomegalovirus infection (dated by TCRdb to between 2019 and 2020). Background on the whole study: Donor HLA type was relevant to the analysis, because carriage of CMV infection together with the matching HLA type was indicated by public TCR beta signatures.

Overall results and qualifications from the work: In both this cohort and an independent approximately 400-donor cohort, the cumulative frequency of public TCR beta family members distinguished carriers of CMV infection plus the relevant HLA type. The ex vivo response was dominated by HLA-C-restricted CMV-specific TCR beta clonotypes, and the single most frequent clonotype in two of eight donors was supplied by these HLA-C-restricted clonotypes.

The sample consisted of PBMCs. The TCR sequence derives from a human donor in good health (CMV status not recorded). Some clones in this sample may be carry-over from other donors' samples. The chain employs TRBV7-6 and TRBJ2-2, with TRBD1 identical over 8 junction bases. The CDR3 protein sequence reads: CASSLVTGDTGELFF. The DNA sequence is given as TGTGCCAGCAGCTTAGTGACAGGGGACACCGGGGAGCTGTTTTTT.